These T cell receptor beta chains were read from a single sample in a study of T cells after posttransplantation cyclophosphamide. Some clones are missing from TCRdb's copy, which holds only in-frame ones; the method was immunoSEQ multiplex PCR. This table holds 20,000 or so clones, around 85% found once. Sequenced material: PBMCs, taken after allogeneic stem cell transplant with posttransplant cyclophosphamide. All receptors come from a female patient between 30 and 40 years old who received an allogeneic stem cell transplant from an unrelated donor, was CMV-positive, and had no GVHD. Some T cells may possibly be graft donor cells. Each CDR3 is given with its conserved first and last residue. The order of the fields is V gene, J gene, clone size, D gene, CDR3 protein, CDR3 DNA. D genes are given only for firm matches. Clone size appears in some rows only: once, few, many, or a class for an expanded clone.

v_call: TRBV7-9
j_call: TRBJ2-7
clone_size: .
d_call: .
cdr3_aa: CASTRGKTYEQYF
cdr3_nt: TGTGCCAGTACAAGGGGGAAAACCTACGAGCAGTACTTC

v_call: TRBV19
j_call: TRBJ2-5
clone_size: .
d_call: .
cdr3_aa: CASSIALGAQETQYF
cdr3_nt: TGTGCCAGTAGTATAGCTTTGGGAGCCCAAGAGACCCAGTACTTC

v_call: TRBV7-2
j_call: TRBJ1-4
clone_size: .
d_call: .
cdr3_aa: CASSGGRRLFF
cdr3_nt: TGTGCCAGCAGCGGGGGCCGACGGCTGTTTTTT

v_call: TRBV7-3
j_call: TRBJ2-1
clone_size: once
d_call: .
cdr3_aa: CASSLGTSYEQFF
cdr3_nt: TGTGCCAGCAGCTTAGGGACATCTTATGAGCAGTTCTTC

v_call: TRBV5-1
j_call: TRBJ2-5
clone_size: .
d_call: TRBD2
cdr3_aa: CASSLASGGYQETQYF
cdr3_nt: TGCGCCAGCAGCTTGGCTAGCGGGGGTTACCAAGAGACCCAGTACTTC

v_call: TRBV5-1
j_call: TRBJ2-7
clone_size: .
d_call: .
cdr3_aa: CASSLGEYSTYEQYF
cdr3_nt: TGCGCCAGCAGCTTGGGGGAGTATTCCACCTACGAGCAGTACTTC

v_call: TRBV15
j_call: TRBJ1-4
clone_size: .
d_call: TRBD1
cdr3_aa: CATSREETGGKKLFF
cdr3_nt: TGTGCCACCAGCAGAGAAGAGACAGGGGGGAAAAAACTGTTTTTT

v_call: TRBV5-4
j_call: TRBJ1-3
clone_size: .
d_call: .
cdr3_aa: CASSPGGAGTGNTIYF
cdr3_nt: TGTGCCAGCAGCCCGGGCGGGGCGGGAACTGGAAACACCATATATTTT

v_call: TRBV28
j_call: TRBJ1-5
clone_size: .
d_call: .
cdr3_aa: CASSLVLGDNQPQHF
cdr3_nt: TGTGCCAGCAGTTTAGTCTTGGGAGACAATCAGCCCCAGCATTTT

v_call: TRBV2
j_call: TRBJ1-2
clone_size: .
d_call: TRBD1
cdr3_aa: CASIERGTGTGYGYTF
cdr3_nt: TGTGCCAGCATCGAACGGGGGACCGGGACAGGATATGGCTACACCTTC

v_call: TRBV29-1
j_call: TRBJ2-7
clone_size: .
d_call: .
cdr3_aa: CSVERGAGYEQYF
cdr3_nt: TGCAGCGTTGAACGGGGGGCGGGCTACGAGCAGTACTTC

v_call: TRBV6-5
j_call: TRBJ2-5
clone_size: once
d_call: TRBD1
cdr3_aa: CASRQGGGETQYF
cdr3_nt: TGTGCCAGCAGGCAAGGGGGCGGCGAGACCCAGTACTTC

v_call: TRBV2
j_call: TRBJ1-1
clone_size: .
d_call: TRBD1
cdr3_aa: CASSKDRVANTEAFF
cdr3_nt: TGTGCCAGCAGCAAGGACAGGGTGGCGAACACTGAAGCTTTCTTT

v_call: TRBV28
j_call: TRBJ1-2
clone_size: .
d_call: .
cdr3_aa: CASSGGGIGGYTF
cdr3_nt: TGTGCCAGCAGTGGGGGGGGGATTGGGGGCTACACCTTC

v_call: TRBV29-1
j_call: TRBJ2-1
clone_size: .
d_call: .
cdr3_aa: CSVDGGTFHNEQFF
cdr3_nt: TGCAGCGTTGATGGGGGGACCTTCCACAATGAGCAGTTCTTC

v_call: TRBV7-9
j_call: TRBJ1-4
clone_size: .
d_call: TRBD1
cdr3_aa: CASSQFSGTVGEKLFF
cdr3_nt: TGTGCCAGCAGCCAATTCTCCGGGACAGTCGGGGAAAAACTGTTTTTT

v_call: TRBV6-5
j_call: TRBJ1-1
clone_size: .
d_call: .
cdr3_aa: CASSYQATAGTEAFF
cdr3_nt: TGTGCCAGCAGTTACCAGGCCACAGCGGGCACTGAAGCTTTCTTT

v_call: TRBV19
j_call: TRBJ1-2
clone_size: .
d_call: .
cdr3_aa: CASSIQDRLTAYGYTF
cdr3_nt: TGTGCCAGTAGTATCCAGGACAGACTTACCGCCTATGGCTACACCTTC

v_call: TRBV28
j_call: TRBJ2-7
clone_size: few
d_call: .
cdr3_aa: CASISLSGEQYF
cdr3_nt: TGTGCCAGCATCTCTCTCTCCGGGGAGCAGTACTTC

v_call: TRBV30
j_call: TRBJ2-6
clone_size: .
d_call: .
cdr3_aa: CAWSLGSLGANVLTF
cdr3_nt: TGTGCCTGGAGTCTCGGTTCGCTTGGGGCCAACGTCCTGACTTTC

v_call: TRBV2
j_call: TRBJ2-3
clone_size: once
d_call: TRBD1
cdr3_aa: CASHRQGTDTQYF
cdr3_nt: TGTGCCAGCCACCGACAGGGGACAGATACGCAGTATTTT

v_call: TRBV7-2
j_call: TRBJ2-5
clone_size: .
d_call: TRBD2
cdr3_aa: CASSHIGLAGGRETQYF
cdr3_nt: TGTGCCAGCAGCCACATCGGACTAGCGGGGGGGAGGGAGACCCAGTACTTC

v_call: TRBV29-1
j_call: TRBJ1-2
clone_size: .
d_call: .
cdr3_aa: CSGQQGDYGYTF
cdr3_nt: TGCAGCGGACAACAGGGTGACTATGGCTACACCTTC

v_call: TRBV14
j_call: TRBJ2-1
clone_size: .
d_call: .
cdr3_aa: CASSRPGGNSGKYSYNEQFF
cdr3_nt: TGTGCCAGCAGCCGTCCGGGGGGCAATTCTGGGAAATACTCCTACAATGAGCAGTTCTTC

v_call: TRBV18
j_call: TRBJ1-3
clone_size: .
d_call: .
cdr3_aa: CASSLYTGRGNTIYF
cdr3_nt: TGTGCCAGCTCGCTTTATACAGGGAGAGGAAACACCATATATTTT

v_call: TRBV9
j_call: TRBJ2-3
clone_size: few
d_call: TRBD2
cdr3_aa: CASWTSVDTDTQYF
cdr3_nt: TGTGCCTCTTGGACTAGCGTGGACACAGATACGCAGTATTTT

v_call: TRBV19
j_call: TRBJ1-4
clone_size: .
d_call: .
cdr3_aa: CASRRDSTNEKLFF
cdr3_nt: TGTGCCAGTAGGAGAGACTCAACTAATGAAAAACTGTTTTTT

v_call: TRBV9
j_call: TRBJ2-3
clone_size: .
d_call: TRBD2
cdr3_aa: CASSGLAGGTGTDTQYF
cdr3_nt: TGTGCCAGCAGCGGACTAGCGGGGGGGACGGGCACAGATACGCAGTATTTT